This record covers a single T cell receptor (beta chain). Its target is not known. The sample comes from a study of T cell responses to AZD1222 COVID-19 vaccine. Findings and caveats of the study: It was only five to seven AZD1222 recipients who were seropositive at baseline.

There are 9 residues in the CDR3. Trimming pared 11 bases from V and 5 bases from J, leaving 6 bases between. Germline assignment: CDR1 MNHNY and CDR2 SVGAGI (reference sequence). Clones were sequenced by immunoSEQ multiplex PCR, and TCRdb holds only the in-frame ones, with some missing. The sample comprises 130,000 or so clones, 89% of which are singletons, and roughly a tenth rests with the top ten. The J gene is TRBJ1-1, the V gene TRBV6-6; no firm D call. The sequence came from an adult who received the AZD1222 COVID-19 vaccine. Specimen: peripheral blood, collected 28 days after the second AZD1222 dose. CDR3 nucleotides: TGTGCCGTTGGTACTGAAGCTTTCTTT. Its protein product is CAVGTEAFF.